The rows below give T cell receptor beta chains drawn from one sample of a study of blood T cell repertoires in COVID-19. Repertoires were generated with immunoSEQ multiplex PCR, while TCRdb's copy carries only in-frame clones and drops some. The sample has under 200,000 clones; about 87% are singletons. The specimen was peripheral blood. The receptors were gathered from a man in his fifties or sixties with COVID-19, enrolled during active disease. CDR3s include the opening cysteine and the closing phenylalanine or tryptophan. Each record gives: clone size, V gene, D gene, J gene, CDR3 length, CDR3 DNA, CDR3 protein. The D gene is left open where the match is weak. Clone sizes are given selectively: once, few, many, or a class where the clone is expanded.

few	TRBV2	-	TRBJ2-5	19	TGTGCCAGCAGTCCCCCCGAAACCCGACTTAGATTGAAACAAGAGACCCAGTACTTC	CASSPPETRLRLKQETQYF
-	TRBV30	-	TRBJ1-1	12	TGTGCCTGGAGTACAGGTGTCGGGCAAGCTTTCTTT	CAWSTGVGQAFF
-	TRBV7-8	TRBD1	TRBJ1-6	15	TGTGCCAGCAGCTCCCGGACAGGAACAGGCTCACCCCTCCACTTT	CASSSRTGTGSPLHF
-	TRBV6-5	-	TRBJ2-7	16	TGTGCCAGCAGTTCGAGGCGGACAGTCCGGGAGGTCGAGCAGTACTTC	CASSSRRTVREVEQYF
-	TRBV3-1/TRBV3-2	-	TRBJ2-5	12	TGTGCCAGCAGCCAAGAAGGGGCGGCCCAGTACTTC	CASSQEGAAQYF
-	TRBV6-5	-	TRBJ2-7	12	TGTGCCAGCACCACAACCCCCTACGAGCAGTACTTC	CASTTTPYEQYF
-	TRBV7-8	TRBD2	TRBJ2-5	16	TGTGCCAGCAGCCCCAGGACTAGCGGGGGGTACGAGACCCAGTACTTC	CASSPRTSGGYETQYF
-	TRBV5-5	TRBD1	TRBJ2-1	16	TGTGCCAGCAGCCAACCGGGACAGCCTTCTGGGAATGAGCAGTTCTTC	CASSQPGQPSGNEQFF
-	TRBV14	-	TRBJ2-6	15	TGTGCCAGCAGCCCAACTACAGGGTTAGGCGACGTCCTGACTTTC	CASSPTTGLGDVLTF
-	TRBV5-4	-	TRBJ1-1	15	TGTGCCAGCAGCTTGAGGCTGACTGAAAACACTGAAGCTTTCTTT	CASSLRLTENTEAFF
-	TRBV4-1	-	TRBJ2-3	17	TGCGCCAGCAGCCAAGATTGGGTGCAAGGGGACACCCATACGCAGTATTTT	CASSQDWVQGDTHTQYF
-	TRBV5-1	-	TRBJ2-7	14	TGCGCCAGCAGCTCCTGGACATCGTCCTACGAGCAGTACTTC	CASSSWTSSYEQYF
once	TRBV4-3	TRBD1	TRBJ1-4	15	TGCGCCAGCAGCCGCTCACAGGGGTATGAAGAAAAACTGTTTTTT	CASSRSQGYEEKLFF
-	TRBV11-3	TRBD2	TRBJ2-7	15	TGTGCCAGCAGCTTGCGGCGGGAGCCCGGGGTACAGCAGTACTTC	CASSLRREPGVQQYF
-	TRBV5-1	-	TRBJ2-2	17	TGCGCCAGCAGCTTGGACAGTTATTACCTGAACACCGGGGAGCTGTTTTTT	CASSLDSYYLNTGELFF
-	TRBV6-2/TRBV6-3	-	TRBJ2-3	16	TGTGCCAGCAGTTACGAGGCCGGGACTGCCACAGATACGCAGTATTTT	CASSYEAGTATDTQYF
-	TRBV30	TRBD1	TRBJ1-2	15	TGTGCCTGGAGTGTAGAGACAGGGGCGGGGTATGGCTACACCTTC	CAWSVETGAGYGYTF
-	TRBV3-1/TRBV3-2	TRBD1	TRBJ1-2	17	TGTGCCAGCAGCCAATTGGACAGGGCCATATTTGATTTTGGCTACACCTTC	CASSQLDRAIFDFGYTF
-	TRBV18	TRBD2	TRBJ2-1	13	TGTGCCAGCTCACCCGGGACTAACAATGAGCAGTTCTTC	CASSPGTNNEQFF
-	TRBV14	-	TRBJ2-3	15	TGTGCCAGCAGCCAAAACCGAGCGGGCACAGATACGCAGTATTTT	CASSQNRAGTDTQYF
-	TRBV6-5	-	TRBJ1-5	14	TGTGCCAGCAGTTACTCGGGGGGGAATCAGCCCCAGCATTTT	CASSYSGGNQPQHF
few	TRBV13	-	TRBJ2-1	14	TGTGCCAGCAGCTTAGTGGGTGGGGCGGATGAGCAGTTCTTC	CASSLVGGADEQFF
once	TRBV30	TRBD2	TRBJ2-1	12	TGTGCCTGGAGTGTGGGGGGGGGTGAGCAGTTCTTC	CAWSVGGGEQFF
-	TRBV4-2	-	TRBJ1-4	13	TGTGCCAGCAGCCAAGTCGGTGCTGAAAAACTGTTTTTT	CASSQVGAEKLFF
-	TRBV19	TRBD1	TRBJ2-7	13	TGTGCCAGTATGGGGACAGAAACCTACGAGCAGTACTTC	CASMGTETYEQYF
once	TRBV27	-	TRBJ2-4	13	TGTGCCAGCAGTGCTCCCCAGGAAAACATTCAGTACTTC	CASSAPQENIQYF
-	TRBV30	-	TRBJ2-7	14	TGTGCCTGGAGTGTAGGTCAGGGGACCTCCGAGCAGTACTTC	CAWSVGQGTSEQYF
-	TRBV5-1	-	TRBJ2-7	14	TGCGCCAGCAGCTTGGCTACAGGGTACCACGAGCAGTACTTC	CASSLATGYHEQYF
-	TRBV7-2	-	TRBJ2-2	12	TGTGCCAGCAGCTTACGCGGCGGGGAGCTGTTTTTT	CASSLRGGELFF
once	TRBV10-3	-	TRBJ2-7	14	TGTGCCATCAGGGCGGGACTGTCAGGACACGAGCAGTACTTC	CAIRAGLSGHEQYF
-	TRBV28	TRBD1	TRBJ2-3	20	TGTGCCAGCAGTTTCCCGACAGGGGGCGGATTACGAGGGGGCACAGATACGCAGTATTTT	CASSFPTGGGLRGGTDTQYF